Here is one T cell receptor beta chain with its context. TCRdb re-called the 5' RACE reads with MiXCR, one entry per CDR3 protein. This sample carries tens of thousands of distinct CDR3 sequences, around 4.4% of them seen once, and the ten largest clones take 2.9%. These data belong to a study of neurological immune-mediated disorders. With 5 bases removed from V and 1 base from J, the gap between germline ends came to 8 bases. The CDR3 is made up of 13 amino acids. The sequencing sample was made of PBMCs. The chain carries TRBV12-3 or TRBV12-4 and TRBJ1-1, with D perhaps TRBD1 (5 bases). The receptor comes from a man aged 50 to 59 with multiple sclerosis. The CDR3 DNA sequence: TGTGCCAGCAGTATCGACAGGAACACTGAAGCTTTCTTT. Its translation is CASSIDRNTEAFF.